This TCR beta chain was profiled in a study of control samples from healthy donors and cancer patients. The table came from immunoSEQ multiplex PCR; TCRdb's copy has only in-frame clones and leaves some out. The profile shows roughly 79,000 clones, about 80% of them singletons. CDR3 length: 12 amino acids. CDR1 is LGHNA and CDR2 is YSLEER in the germline V gene. V was pared by 4 bases and J by 3 bases, with 3 bases between. The sequence was collected from a man aged 45-65 years in good health. The sequenced sample consisted of blood. This chain uses TRBV4-3 with TRBJ2-2, with no clear D. The CDR3 is CASSPYTGELFF. CDR3 nucleotides: TGCGCCAGCAGCCCGTACACCGGGGAGCTGTTTTTT.